The source of this T cell receptor (beta chain) is a study of T-cell reconstitution after alpha-beta-depleted transplantation in children. Study-level points and caveats: Diversity of TCRbeta at day 60 was high in some patients, arising from surviving recipient T cells and thymic progenitors. Hyperexpanded clones declined; after one year, newly produced T cells mostly supplied diversity. Several hundred rapidly expanded clones from non-depleted graft cells reportedly supplied alpha-beta T cells about two months post-transplant.

The TCRbeta library incorporated unique molecular identifiers. TCRdb re-analysed the PCR reads in MiXCR, keeping a single row per CDR3 protein. The table has around 960,000 distinct CDR3 sequences, roughly 29% seen once. Remarks on this clonotype: Its antigen is as yet unknown.

This CDR3 has 15 residues. CDR1 and CDR2 from the germline V gene are DFQATT and SNEGSKA (reference sequence). After removal of 5 bases from V and 5 bases from J, the junction contained 10 bases not matched to a gene. The specimen was PBMCs, mostly from graft donor cells, collected 360 days after TCRalphabeta/CD19-depleted stem cell transplant. This chain uses TRBV20-1 with TRBJ2-5; 11 nucleotides line up with TRBD2. This TCR came from a boy under three years old who had a stem cell transplant for SCID, so the T cells may come from the graft donor. CDR3 nucleotides: TGCAGTGCTGCGGCCGGGACTAGCGGCGGGGAGACCCAGTACTTC. This gives the protein CSAAAGTSGGETQYF.